Reported below is one T cell receptor (beta chain). These data come from a study of T cell changes during pregnancy in multiple sclerosis. Profiled with immunoSEQ multiplex PCR; TCRdb holds only in-frame clones, not every one. The sample includes approximately 100,000 clones, about 91% of them seen just once. Material: peripheral blood, obtained after pregnancy. The receptor was derived from a female donor in good health, enrolled as a control in a pregnancy study.

In DNA, the CDR3 is TGTGCCACCCTAGCTCCGGGGACTAGCGGAGGAGGTAGGGAGACCCAGTACTTC. Its protein is CATLAPGTSGGGRETQYF. The chain has TRBV10-3 and TRBJ2-5, with 11 nucleotides matching TRBD2. The germline V gene has CDR1 ENHRY and CDR2 SYGVKD. This CDR3 is 18 amino acids long. V was pared by 10 bases and J by 5 bases, with 21 bases of the junction left unmatched.